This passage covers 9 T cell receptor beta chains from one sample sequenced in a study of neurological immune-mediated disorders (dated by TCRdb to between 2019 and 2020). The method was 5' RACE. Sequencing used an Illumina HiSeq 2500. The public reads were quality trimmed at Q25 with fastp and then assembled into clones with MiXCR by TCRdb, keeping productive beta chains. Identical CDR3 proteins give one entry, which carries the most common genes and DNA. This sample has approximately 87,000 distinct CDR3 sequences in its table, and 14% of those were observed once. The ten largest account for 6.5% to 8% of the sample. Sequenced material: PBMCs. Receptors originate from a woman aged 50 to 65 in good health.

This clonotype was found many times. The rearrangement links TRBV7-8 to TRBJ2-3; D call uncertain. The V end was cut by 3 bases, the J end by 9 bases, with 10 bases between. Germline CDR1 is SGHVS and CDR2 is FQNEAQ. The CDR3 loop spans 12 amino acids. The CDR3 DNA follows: TGTGCCAGCAGCTTTGATAAGCTGACGCAGTATTTT. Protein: CASSFDKLTQYF.

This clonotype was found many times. CDR3 loop: CASSQALGAEAFF. The DNA for the CDR3 is TGTGCCAGCAGCCAAGCGTTAGGCGCTGAAGCTTTCTTT. The rearrangement uses TRBV4-2 and TRBJ1-1; the D is unclear. Germline lookup yields CDR1 LGHNA and CDR2 YNFKEQ. Trimming pared 1 base from V and 6 bases from J, leaving 9 bases between. This CDR3 contains 13 residues.

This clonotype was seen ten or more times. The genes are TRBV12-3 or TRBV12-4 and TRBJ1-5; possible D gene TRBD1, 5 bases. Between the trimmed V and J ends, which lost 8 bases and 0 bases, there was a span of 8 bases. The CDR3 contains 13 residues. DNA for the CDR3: TGTGCCAGCCAGGGAGTTAGCAATCAGCCCCAGCATTTT. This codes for CASQGVSNQPQHF.

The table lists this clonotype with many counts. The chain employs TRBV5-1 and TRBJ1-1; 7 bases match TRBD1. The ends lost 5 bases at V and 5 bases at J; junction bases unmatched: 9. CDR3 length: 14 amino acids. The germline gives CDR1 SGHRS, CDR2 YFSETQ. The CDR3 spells CASSSDRVETEAFF. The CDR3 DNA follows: TGCGCCAGCAGTTCCGACAGGGTGGAAACTGAAGCTTTCTTT. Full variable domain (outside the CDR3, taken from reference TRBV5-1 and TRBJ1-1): KAGVTQTPRYLIKTRGQQVTLSCSPISGHRSVSWYQQTPGQGLQFLFEYFSETQRNKGNFPGRFSGRQFSNSRSEMNVSTLELGDSALYLCASSSDRVETEAFFGQGTRLTVV.

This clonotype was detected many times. CDR3 sequence: CASSLDVSTDTQYF. For the CDR3, the DNA is TGTGCCAGCAGCTTGGATGTTAGCACAGATACGCAGTATTTT. The chain joins TRBV5-6 to TRBJ2-3; D is unresolved. Germline values: CDR1 SGHDT, CDR2 YYEEEE. V gave up 0 bases and J gave up 0 bases, with 5 bases separating them. CDR3 length: 14 residues.

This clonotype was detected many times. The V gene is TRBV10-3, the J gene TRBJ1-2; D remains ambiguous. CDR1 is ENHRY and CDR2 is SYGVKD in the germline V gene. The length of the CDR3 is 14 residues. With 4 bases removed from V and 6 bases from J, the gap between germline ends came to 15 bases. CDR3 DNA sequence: TGTGCCATCAGTGGGACGGCAACTGTTAATGGCTACACCTTC. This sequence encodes CAISGTATVNGYTF.

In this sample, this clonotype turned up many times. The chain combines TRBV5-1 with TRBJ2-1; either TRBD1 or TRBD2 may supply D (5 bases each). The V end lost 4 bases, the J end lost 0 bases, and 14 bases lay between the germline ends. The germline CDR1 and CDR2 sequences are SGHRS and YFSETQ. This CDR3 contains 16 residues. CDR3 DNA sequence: TGCGCCAGCAGCCGGGGCGGCGCGAGCTCCTACAATGAGCAGTTCTTC. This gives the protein CASSRGGASSYNEQFF.

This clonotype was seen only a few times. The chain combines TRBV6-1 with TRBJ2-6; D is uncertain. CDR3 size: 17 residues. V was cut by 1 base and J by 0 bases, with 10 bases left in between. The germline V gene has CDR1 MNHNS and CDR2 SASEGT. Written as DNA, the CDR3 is TGTGCCAGCAGTGAAGGTTACCGTCGCTCTGGGGCCAACGTCCTGACTTTC. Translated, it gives CASSEGYRRSGANVLTF.

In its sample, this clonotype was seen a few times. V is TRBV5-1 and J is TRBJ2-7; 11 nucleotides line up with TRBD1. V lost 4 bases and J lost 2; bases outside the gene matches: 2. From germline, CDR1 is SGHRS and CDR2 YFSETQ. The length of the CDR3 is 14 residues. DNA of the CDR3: TGCGCCAGCAGCACGGGACAGGGGGCCTACGAGCAGTACTTC. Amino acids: CASSTGQGAYEQYF. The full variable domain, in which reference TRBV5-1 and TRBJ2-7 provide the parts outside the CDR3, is KAGVTQTPRYLIKTRGQQVTLSCSPISGHRSVSWYQQTPGQGLQFLFEYFSETQRNKGNFPGRFSGRQFSNSRSEMNVSTLELGDSALYLCASSTGQGAYEQYFGPGTRLTVT.